The present TCR beta chain was sequenced within a study of blood T cell repertoires in COVID-19 (TCRdb year 2020). In the study overall: Samples covering the acute and convalescent phases of COVID-19 were provided by collaborators in the United States, Italy and Spain. Where available, HLA class I and class II types were obtained from metadata supplied by the sample provider rather than from assay-based typing. Sample metadata almost always included a de-identified subject ID, COVID-19 status, age in years and sex. The repertoires were released in a freely available public database meant as a resource for research on the immune response to SARS-CoV-2. Samples were obtained from the ongoing ImmuneRACE study (first 160 participants) and from about 1,300 subjects provided by 6 global collaborators. The dataset comprised deeply sampled blood TCRbeta repertoires from subjects exposed to, actively infected with, or recovered from COVID-19. The material from the prospective study consisted of cDNA or gDNA derived from T cells, B-cell-depleted T cells, or PBMCs.

The junction shows trimming of 2 bases on V and 4 bases on J, and the gene matches do not reach 5 bases of it. The germline V gene encodes CDR1 KGHSH and CDR2 LQKENI. The CDR3 starts with the cysteine, ends with the phenylalanine, and has 15 residues. Solely the CDR3 DNA is kept, with 45 bases framed from the first base. Samples from volunteer blood donors who had recovered from COVID-19 were contributed by a second Seattle source. Each collaborating institution followed its own protocols to collect whole blood in K2EDTA tubes. For TCRbeta analysis, collaborators shipped samples as frozen whole blood, isolated PBMCs, or DNA extracted from either of those sample types. Results and caveats for the whole study, not just this receptor: The amount of clinical and demographic metadata varied by source and participant and was provided uncurated.

The immunoSEQ Assay, a bias-controlled multiplex PCR, was used to amplify TCRbeta CDR3 regions from genomic DNA. The paper's data handling went like this. Within the assay, amplification of reference gene primers was used to estimate how many nucleated cells each sample contained. Sequence reads were collapsed and filtered to measure the absolute abundance of every unique TCRbeta CDR3 rearrangement. For each sample, productive Simpson clonality was calculated as the square root of Simpson's diversity index across productive rearrangements. This immuneACCESS table, as held by TCRdb, lists in-frame sequences with V and J called but not all clones. Of the missing ones, under half trace to an unresolved V gene in checked studies; the others have no known cause. The V and J calls and clone size are taken from that table; D and trimming were inferred from the DNA. The sample table shows some 150,000 clones, and roughly 87% are seen once. The top ten clones comprise over 3.5% of the sample.

Details on this clone: The target of this receptor is not known. Within one base of it there is no much larger clone, and no base qualities were kept.

This clonotype was obtained from a woman aged 55-70 years who had recovered from COVID-19. The V gene is TRBV18 and the J gene is TRBJ2-5; 9 bases in the middle match TRBD2. Sequencing input: peripheral blood. The CDR3 corresponds to CASSPARGGGETQYF. Read as DNA, the sequence is TGTGCCAGCTCACCAGCGCGGGGGGGCGGAGAGACCCAGTACTTC.